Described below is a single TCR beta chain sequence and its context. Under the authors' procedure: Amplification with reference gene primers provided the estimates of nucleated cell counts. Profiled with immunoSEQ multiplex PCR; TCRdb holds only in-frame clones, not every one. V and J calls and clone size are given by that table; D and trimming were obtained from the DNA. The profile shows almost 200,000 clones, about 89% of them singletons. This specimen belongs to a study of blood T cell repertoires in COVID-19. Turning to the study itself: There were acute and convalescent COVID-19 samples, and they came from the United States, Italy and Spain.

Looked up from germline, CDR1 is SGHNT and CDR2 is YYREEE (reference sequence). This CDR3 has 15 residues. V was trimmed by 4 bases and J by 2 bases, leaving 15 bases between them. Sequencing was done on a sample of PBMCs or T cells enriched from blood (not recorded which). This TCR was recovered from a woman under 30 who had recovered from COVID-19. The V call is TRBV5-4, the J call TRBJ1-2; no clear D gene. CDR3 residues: CASSQASTGNYGYTF. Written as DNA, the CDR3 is TGTGCCAGCAGCCAAGCATCGACGGGAAACTATGGCTACACCTTC.